The rows below give T cell receptor beta chains drawn from one sample of a study of breast tumors, draining lymph nodes, adjacent tissues. TCRdb recomputed calls from the multiplex PCR reads with MiXCR, one row per CDR3 protein. The repertoire consists of 45,000 or so distinct CDR3 sequences, with about 21% occurring once and the leading ten covering about 8%. Sample: breast tumor tissue. The receptor set was obtained from a female donor with breast cancer. Some clones in this sample may be carry-over from other donors' samples. Both conserved end residues are part of each CDR3. D genes are given only for firm matches. The listing skips clone size in some rows; elsewhere it reads once, few, many or a size class.

>TRBV28|.|TRBJ1-5|many
CASSQNQPQHF
TGTGCCAGCAGCCAAAATCAGCCCCAGCATTTT
>TRBV20-1|.|TRBJ1-4|many
CSAAGVSGEKLFF
TGCAGTGCTGCGGGGGTATCGGGTGAAAAACTGTTTTTT
>TRBV30|.|TRBJ2-7|many
CAWSGASAYEQYF
TGTGCCTGGAGTGGGGCTTCGGCGTACGAGCAGTACTTC
>TRBV6-2/TRBV6-3|.|TRBJ2-5|.
CASIREPWGTQYF
TGTGCCAGCATCCGGGAGCCTTGGGGGACCCAGTACTTC
>TRBV30|.|TRBJ2-3|many
CAWSGFPADTQYF
TGTGCCTGGAGTGGATTTCCAGCCGATACGCAGTATTTT
>TRBV12-3/TRBV12-4|.|TRBJ2-1|many
CASSHGLYNEQFF
TGTGCCAGCAGCCACGGATTGTACAATGAGCAGTTCTTC
>TRBV2|.|TRBJ2-1|many
CASSLHSTDSSYNEQFF
TGTGCCAGCAGTTTACACTCGACAGACAGCTCCTACAATGAGCAGTTCTTC
>TRBV25-1|.|TRBJ2-7|few
CASSDHYEQYF
TGTGCCAGCAGTGATCACTACGAGCAGTACTTC
>TRBV10-3|TRBD1|TRBJ1-2|many
CAISGTGQNYGYTF
TGTGCCATCAGCGGGACAGGTCAAAACTATGGCTACACCTTC
>TRBV4-1|TRBD2|TRBJ2-5|.
CASSQRLAGGPDQETQYF
TGCGCCAGCAGCCAACGACTAGCGGGGGGGCCTGACCAAGAGACCCAGTACTTC
>TRBV6-1|.|TRBJ2-7|many
CASSDWRDRTSEQYF
TGTGCCAGCAGTGATTGGCGGGACCGGACTTCGGAGCAGTACTTC
>TRBV5-1|.|TRBJ1-2|many
CASSPSGDYGYTF
TGCGCCAGCAGCCCGTCCGGGGACTATGGCTACACCTTC
>TRBV11-2|.|TRBJ2-1|.
CASSSLVGYNEQFF
TGTGCCAGCAGCTCACTAGTCGGGTACAATGAGCAGTTCTTC
>TRBV9|TRBD2|TRBJ2-7|.
CASSPVASGYEQYF
TGTGCCAGCAGCCCCGTGGCTAGCGGTTACGAGCAGTACTTC
>TRBV2|.|TRBJ1-6|many
CASSLRAGPYSSYNSPLHF
TGTGCCAGCAGTCTAAGGGCAGGGCCTTACAGCTCCTATAATTCACCCCTCCACTTT
>TRBV12-3/TRBV12-4|TRBD2|TRBJ2-2|many
CASRMGLAGNTGELFF
TGTGCCAGCAGAATGGGACTAGCGGGAAACACCGGGGAGCTGTTTTTT
>TRBV5-1|.|TRBJ1-2|medium-sized
CASREGNYGYTF
TGCGCCAGCAGGGAGGGGAACTATGGCTACACCTTC
>TRBV7-9|.|TRBJ2-7|many
CASSLGGGYYEQYF
TGTGCCAGCAGCTTGGGTGGGGGATACTACGAGCAGTACTTC
>TRBV5-1|.|TRBJ1-3|many
CASSIPTATGNTIYF
TGCGCCAGCAGCATACCGACAGCTACTGGAAACACCATATATTTT
>TRBV7-9|.|TRBJ1-2|many
CASSLRGMNYGYTF
TGTGCCAGCAGCTTAAGGGGAATGAACTATGGCTACACCTTC
>TRBV5-1|TRBD1|TRBJ1-1|many
CASSWDSGDTEAFF
TGCGCCAGCAGCTGGGACAGCGGAGACACTGAAGCTTTCTTT
>TRBV7-2|.|TRBJ2-7|.
CASSLGGSGGRDEQYF
TGTGCCAGCAGCTTAGGGGGGTCAGGGGGGCGTGACGAGCAGTACTTC
>TRBV6-5|.|TRBJ2-7|many
CATSFMPGSTYEQYF
TGTGCCACCAGTTTTATGCCAGGTAGTACCTACGAGCAGTACTTC
>TRBV6-5|.|TRBJ2-7|many
CASSPSGIVHEQYF
TGTGCCAGCAGCCCCTCAGGGATAGTCCACGAGCAGTACTTC
>TRBV28|.|TRBJ1-5|many
CASRRGGESQPQHF
TGTGCCAGCAGGCGTGGCGGGGAATCTCAGCCCCAGCATTTT
>TRBV7-9|.|TRBJ1-2|many
CASTSAGVKGYTF
TGTGCCAGCACCTCCGCAGGGGTAAAGGGCTACACCTTC
>TRBV11-2|TRBD1|TRBJ1-2|many
CASSSGQGAYGYTF
TGTGCCAGCAGCTCCGGACAGGGGGCGTATGGCTACACCTTC
>TRBV10-2|TRBD1|TRBJ1-5|many
CASRSGQDFYQPQHF
TGCGCCAGCAGATCTGGACAGGACTTTTATCAGCCCCAGCATTTT
>TRBV20-1|.|TRBJ2-7|many
CSAPRFGRETYEQYF
TGCAGTGCTCCCCGTTTTGGGCGGGAAACCTACGAGCAGTACTTC
>TRBV20-1|.|TRBJ2-7|.
CSATSLGGVGLNSYEQYF
TGCAGTGCTACAAGTTTAGGGGGGGTCGGGCTCAATTCCTACGAGCAGTACTTC
>TRBV18|.|TRBJ1-4|.
CASSPRDTREKLFF
TGTGCCAGCTCGCCACGGGACACCCGTGAAAAACTGTTTTTT
>TRBV7-3|TRBD1|TRBJ1-2|many
CASSPGQGAEGYTF
TGTGCCAGCAGCCCAGGACAGGGGGCGGAAGGCTACACCTTC
>TRBV9|.|TRBJ2-3|many
CASSGGHPTDTQYF
TGTGCCAGCAGCGGAGGACATCCCACAGATACGCAGTATTTT
>TRBV6-6|.|TRBJ1-5|many
CASTKEVVGNQPQHF
TGTGCCAGCACCAAAGAGGTGGTTGGCAATCAGCCCCAGCATTTT
>TRBV7-3|.|TRBJ2-1|many
CASSLPGTGYNEQFF
TGTGCCAGCAGCTTACCCGGGACTGGGTACAATGAGCAGTTCTTC
>TRBV5-1|.|TRBJ2-5|many
CASSFRDPPGQETQYF
TGCGCCAGCAGCTTCCGGGACCCCCCCGGGCAAGAGACCCAGTACTTC